The 11 T cell receptor beta chains listed next were all sequenced from one sample in a study of cytomegalovirus exposure and HLA in healthy donors. PCR was performed using 60 Vbeta and 13 Jbeta primers. The table came from immunoSEQ multiplex PCR; TCRdb's copy has only in-frame clones and leaves some out. Of some 99,000 clones in the sample, less than 80% were seen once. The material sequenced was PBMCs. The receptors here all came from a woman in her 50s in good health and CMV-seropositive.

J is TRBJ1-2 and V is TRBV29-1, with D maybe TRBD1 (6 bases). Trimming shortened V by 2 bases and J by 7 bases, and 11 bases separated the two germline ends. Germline V CDR1 and CDR2: SQVTM, ANQGSEA. The CDR3 has 12 residues. The chain's CDR3 is CSVERTVSGYTF. For the CDR3, the DNA is TGCAGCGTTGAAAGGACAGTTAGTGGCTACACCTTC.

The genes are TRBV5-1 and TRBJ1-2, with D tentatively TRBD1 (6 bases). Trimming stripped 4 bases from V and 0 bases from J, with 10 bases between. Germline V gene sequence: CDR1 SGHRS, CDR2 YFSETQ. CDR3 length: 14 residues. In nucleotides, the CDR3 is TGCGCCAGCAGCGTGACAGGTACTAACTATGGCTACACCTTC. It yields the protein CASSVTGTNYGYTF.

This clone was seen a few times. The chain recombines TRBV11-2 with TRBJ1-4; 7 nucleotides agree with TRBD1. The CDR3 sequence is 14 residues long. Germline CDR1 SGHAT, CDR2 FQNNGV. Trimming at V came to 4 bases and at J to 7 bases, leaving 6 bases not matched to a gene. The CDR3 DNA follows: TGTGCCAGCAGCTCCTTGACAGGGAGTGAAAAACTGTTTTTT. It is translated as CASSSLTGSEKLFF.

This chain uses TRBV15 with TRBJ2-3, with 8 bases matching TRBD2. CDR3 size: 17 residues. J lost 2 bases, V lost 0 bases, and 7 bases had no gene match. CDR1 and CDR2 (germline): LNHNV, YYDKDF (reference sequence). The CDR3 region is CATSRDLAGGLTDTQYF. The CDR3 DNA follows: TGTGCCACCAGCAGAGATCTGGCGGGGGGCCTCACAGATACGCAGTATTTT. The full variable domain, in which reference TRBV15 and TRBJ2-3 provide the parts outside the CDR3, is DAMVIQNPRYQVTQFGKPVTLSCSQTLNHNVMYWYQQKSSQAPKLLFHYYDKDFNNEADTPDNFQSRRPNTSFCFLDIRSPGLGDTAMYLCATSRDLAGGLTDTQYFGPGTRLTVL.

The chain carries TRBV5-4 and TRBJ1-1, with TRBD1 identical over 8 bases. The CDR3 spans 15 residues. V was pared by 4 bases and J by 4 bases, with 9 bases of the junction left unmatched. CDR1 and CDR2 from the germline V gene are SGHNT and YYREEE (reference sequence). CDR3: CASSTYITGGTEAFF. The CDR3 DNA follows: TGTGCCAGCAGCACCTATATCACAGGGGGCACTGAAGCTTTCTTT.

The chain couples TRBV9 to TRBJ2-5; the match to TRBD1 covers 7 bases. The CDR3 is 16 amino acids. The V gene end was trimmed by 4 bases and the J gene end by 4 bases; junction bases not matched to a gene: 13. The germline V gene has CDR1 SGDLS and CDR2 YYNGEE. The CDR3 DNA is TGTGCCAGCAGCCCCGGCCGGAGACAGGGCCCAGAGACCCAGTACTTC. Translating it yields CASSPGRRQGPETQYF. Full variable domain (outside the CDR3, taken from reference TRBV9 and TRBJ2-5): DSGVTQTPKHLITATGQRVTLRCSPRSGDLSVYWYQQSLDQGLQFLIQYYNGEERAKGNILERFSAQQFPDLHSELNLSSLELGDSALYFCASSPGRRQGPETQYFGPGTRLLVL.

This clone was counted once. The rearrangement uses TRBV4-3 and TRBJ2-7; 11 nucleotides agree with TRBD2. This CDR3 has 16 amino acids. Trimming cost V 0 bases and J 2 bases; bases outside gene matches: 3. Germline V gene data show CDR1 as LGHNA and CDR2 as YSLEER. CDR3 coding DNA: TGCGCCAGCAGCCAAGAAGGGACTAGCGGTACCTACGAGCAGTACTTC. The encoded protein is CASSQEGTSGTYEQYF.

This chain joins TRBV29-1 and TRBJ2-1; TRBD2 matches 8 bases. CDR1 and CDR2 (germline): SQVTM, ANQGSEA. J gave up 6 bases and V 3 bases, and 16 bases lay outside the gene matches. This CDR3 region has 17 residues. For the CDR3, the DNA is TGCAGCGTTGAGCCCAACCTAGCGGGCCGGCTCGGCAATGAGCAGTTCTTC. It yields the protein CSVEPNLAGRLGNEQFF.

In this sample, this clone turned up once. The rearrangement links TRBV30 to TRBJ1-1; D is perhaps TRBD1 (6 bases). Trimming left V 2 bases short and J 1 base short, with 14 bases between. Germline CDR1 and CDR2: GTSNPN and SVGIG (reference sequence). This CDR3 is built from 15 residues. The CDR3 region is CAWSRDRTGNTEAFF. CDR3 DNA: TGTGCCTGGAGTAGAGACAGGACTGGGAACACTGAAGCTTTCTTT.

The chain uses TRBV7-9 and TRBJ2-1; TRBD1 matches 10 bases. The CDR3 runs 16 residues. Germline V gene lookup returns CDR1 SEHNR and CDR2 FQNEAQ (reference sequence). V dropped 5 bases and J dropped 9; count of bases not matched to a gene: 13. CDR3 bases: TGTGCCAGCAGCCCTTTGGACGACAGGGGGCTGCCTGAGCAGTTCTTC. Its protein is CASSPLDDRGLPEQFF.

The gene calls are TRBV7-8 and TRBJ1-1; maybe TRBD1 (5 bases). The CDR3 is 15 amino acids. Germline V gene sequence: CDR1 SGHVS, CDR2 FQNEAQ. V lost 1 base to trimming and J lost 0 bases, with 9 bases between them. This CDR3 is CASSLDRTMNTEAFF. DNA for the CDR3: TGTGCCAGCAGCTTAGACAGGACCATGAACACTGAAGCTTTCTTT.